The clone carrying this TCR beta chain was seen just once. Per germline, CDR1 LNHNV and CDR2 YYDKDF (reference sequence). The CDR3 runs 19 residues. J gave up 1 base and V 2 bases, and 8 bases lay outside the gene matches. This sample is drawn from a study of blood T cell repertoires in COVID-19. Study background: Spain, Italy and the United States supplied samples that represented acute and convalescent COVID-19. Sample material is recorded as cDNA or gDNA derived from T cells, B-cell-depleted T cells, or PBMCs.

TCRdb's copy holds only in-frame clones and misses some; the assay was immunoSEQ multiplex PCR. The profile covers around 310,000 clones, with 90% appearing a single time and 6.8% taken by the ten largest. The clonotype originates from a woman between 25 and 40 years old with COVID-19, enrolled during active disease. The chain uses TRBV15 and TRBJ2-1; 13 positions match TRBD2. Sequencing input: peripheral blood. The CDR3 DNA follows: TGTGCCACCAGCAGACCGACTAGCGGGAGGAGCCAATCCTACAATGAGCAGTTCTTC. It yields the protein CATSRPTSGRSQSYNEQFF.